Listed here are 9 T cell receptor beta chains from one sample, sequenced in a study of blood T cell repertoires in COVID-19. The data were produced by immunoSEQ multiplex PCR, yet TCRdb's version contains in-frame clones alone and is incomplete. The data contain about 120,000 clones, over 70% of them singletons. The sequencing sample was made of peripheral blood. The receptors come from a man aged 65-85 years with acute or convalescent COVID-19.

The chain links TRBV9 to TRBJ1-2; 7 positions agree with TRBD1. This CDR3 has 15 amino acids. The trim removed 0 bases at V and 0 bases at J, leaving 2 bases unmatched. From germline, CDR1 is SGDLS and CDR2 YYNGEE. CDR3 region: CASSVGQGANYGYTF. The CDR3 bases are TGTGCCAGCAGCGTAGGACAGGGTGCTAACTATGGCTACACCTTC.

J is TRBJ2-7 and V is TRBV11-2, with TRBD1 identical over 7 bases. V shed 6 bases, J shed 8 bases, and the junction held 19 bases outside the gene matches. The CDR3 contains 16 residues. Per germline, CDR1 SGHAT and CDR2 FQNNGV. DNA for the CDR3: TGTGCCAGCAGTTTTTCCGCAGGGGGTATGATCGGGAAGCAGTACTTC. Protein: CASSFSAGGMIGKQYF.

V is TRBV5-1 and J is TRBJ2-7; 9 bases match TRBD1. V lost 4 bases and J lost 6; bases outside the gene matches: 8. The V gene's germline CDR1 is SGHRS and CDR2 YFSETQ. The CDR3 runs to 14 residues. The CDR3 loop reads CASSHGQGSREQYF. The DNA of the CDR3 is TGCGCCAGCAGCCACGGACAGGGGTCTCGCGAGCAGTACTTC. The whole variable domain, filled in from reference TRBV5-1 and TRBJ2-7, reads KAGVTQTPRYLIKTRGQQVTLSCSPISGHRSVSWYQQTPGQGLQFLFEYFSETQRNKGNFPGRFSGRQFSNSRSEMNVSTLELGDSALYLCASSHGQGSREQYFGPGTRLTVT.

The rearrangement joins TRBV11-3 to TRBJ1-1; D uncertain. Germline V gives CDR1 SGHNT, CDR2 YENEEA. CDR3 length equals 12 residues. V was shortened by 5 bases and J by 0 bases, with 4 bases between the two germline ends. CDR3 amino acids: CASSQMNTEAFF. CDR3 coding DNA: TGTGCCAGCAGCCAAATGAACACTGAAGCTTTCTTT.

The rearrangement joins TRBV6-5 to TRBJ1-1; D ambiguous. The CDR3 length is 12 residues. V shed 8 bases and J shed 1 base, with 8 bases lying between them. Per the germline V gene, CDR1 is MNHEY and CDR2 is SVGAGI. The CDR3 loop is CASYEPNTEAFF. The CDR3 nucleotides read TGTGCCAGCTATGAGCCGAACACTGAAGCTTTCTTT.

V and J are TRBV5-1 and TRBJ1-5, with D perhaps TRBD1 (6 bases). Germline V gene lookup returns CDR1 SGHRS and CDR2 YFSETQ. Trimming stripped 4 bases from V and 0 bases from J, with 11 bases between. The CDR3 runs 15 residues. This chain's CDR3 is CASSVTGNSNQPQHF. The DNA of the CDR3 is TGCGCCAGCAGCGTTACAGGGAATAGCAATCAGCCCCAGCATTTT.

As regards this clone: An end of the junction differs from the germline gene, which may be a read error. The genes are TRBV7-2 and TRBJ1-2; D is unclear. This CDR3 has 13 amino acids. Germline assignment: CDR1 SGHTA and CDR2 FQGNSA. The CDR3 region is CASSLAATYGYTF. CDR3 nucleotide sequence: TGTGCCAGCAGTTTAGCAGCTACGTATGGCTACACCTTC. Filled out from reference TRBV7-2 and TRBJ1-2, the complete variable domain reads GAGVSQSPSNKVTEKGKDVELRCDPISGHTALYWYRQSLGQGLEFLIYFQGNSAPDKSGLPSDRFSAERTGGSVSTLTIQRTQQEDSAVYLCASSLAATYGYTFGSGTRLTVV.

The chain couples TRBV19 to TRBJ2-5; 8 bases match TRBD1. The CDR3 runs 15 residues. Looked up from germline, CDR1 is LNHDA and CDR2 is SQIVND (reference sequence). The ends lost 5 bases at V and 8 bases at J; junction bases unmatched: 13. Here the CDR3 DNA reads TGTGCCAGTAGTCCCGACAGGGGATCACATGATACCCAGTACTTC. Translated, it gives CASSPDRGSHDTQYF.

In its sample, this clone was seen a few times. At one end, the junction sequence differs from germline, possibly due to a read error. The chain has TRBV10-3 and TRBJ2-4, with a tentative D call TRBD2 (7 bases). CDR3 length: 14 residues. Germline CDR1 ENHRY, CDR2 SYGVKD. The CDR3 here is CATSWGGRTDIQYF. The CDR3 nucleotides read TGCGCGACCTCATGGGGGGGCAGAACGGACATTCAGTACTTC.